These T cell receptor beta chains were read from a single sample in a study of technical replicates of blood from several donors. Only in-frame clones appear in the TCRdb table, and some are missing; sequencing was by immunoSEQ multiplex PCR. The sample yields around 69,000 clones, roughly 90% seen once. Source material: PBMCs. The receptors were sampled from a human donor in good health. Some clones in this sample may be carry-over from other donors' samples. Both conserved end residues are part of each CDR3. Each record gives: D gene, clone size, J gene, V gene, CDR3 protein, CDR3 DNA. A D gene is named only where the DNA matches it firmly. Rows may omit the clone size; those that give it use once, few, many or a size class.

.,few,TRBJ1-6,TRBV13,CASSPWGGNSPLHF,TGTGCCAGCAGCCCTTGGGGGGGGAATTCACCCCTCCACTTT
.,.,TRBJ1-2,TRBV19,CASSMTGPHGYTF,TGTGCCAGTAGTATGACAGGTCCCCATGGCTACACCTTC
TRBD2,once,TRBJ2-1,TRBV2,CASSDLMTARGDNEQFF,TGTGCCAGCAGTGACCTGATGACTGCGCGGGGGGACAATGAGCAGTTCTTC
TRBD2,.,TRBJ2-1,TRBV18,CASSPLAGGKYNEQFF,TGTGCCAGCTCTCCTCTAGCGGGAGGGAAATACAATGAGCAGTTCTTC
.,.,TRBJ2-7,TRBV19,CASGNSYEQYF,TGTGCCAGTGGCAATTCCTACGAGCAGTACTTC
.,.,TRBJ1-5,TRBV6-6,CASRNRVDQPQHF,TGTGCCAGCAGAAACAGGGTTGATCAGCCCCAGCATTTT
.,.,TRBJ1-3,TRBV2,CASGLGERGTIYF,TGTGCCAGCGGCTTAGGGGAAAGAGGCACCATATATTTT
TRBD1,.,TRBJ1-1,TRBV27,CASSLSRQGNTEAFF,TGTGCCAGCAGTTTATCGAGACAGGGGAACACTGAAGCTTTCTTT
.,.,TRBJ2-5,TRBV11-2,CASRAGRRGETQYF,TGTGCCAGCAGGGCAGGCCGTAGGGGGGAGACCCAGTACTTC
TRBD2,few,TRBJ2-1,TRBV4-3,CASSQAPPSGAYNEQFF,TGCGCCAGCAGCCAAGCCCCCCCTAGCGGAGCTTACAATGAGCAGTTCTTC
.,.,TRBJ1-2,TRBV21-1,CASSPFGGTGAGDGYTF,TGTGCCAGCAGTCCATTTGGGGGGACAGGGGCCGGGGATGGCTACACCTTC
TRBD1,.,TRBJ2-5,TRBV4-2,CASSRSGQGETQYF,TGTGCCAGCAGCCGGTCAGGACAGGGGGAGACCCAGTACTTC
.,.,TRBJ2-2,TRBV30,CAHDKSGVGELFF,TGTGCCCACGACAAATCGGGGGTCGGGGAGCTGTTTTTT
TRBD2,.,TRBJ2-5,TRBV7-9,CASSFIAGGKETQYF,TGTGCCAGCAGCTTTATAGCGGGAGGGAAGGAGACCCAGTACTTC
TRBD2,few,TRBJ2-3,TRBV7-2,CASSPRASGRDTQYF,TGTGCCAGCAGCCCACGGGCTAGCGGGAGAGATACGCAGTATTTT
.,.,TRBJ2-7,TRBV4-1,CASSRPGADEQYF,TGCGCCAGCAGCCGACCGGGTGCCGACGAGCAGTACTTC
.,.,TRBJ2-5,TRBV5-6,CASSLDREGETQYF,TGTGCCAGCAGCTTGGACAGGGAGGGAGAGACCCAGTACTTC
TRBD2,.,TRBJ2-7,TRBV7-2,CASSSGLGFYEQYF,TGTGCCAGCAGCTCAGGACTAGGATTCTACGAGCAGTACTTC
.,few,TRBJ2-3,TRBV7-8,CASSLKGAGRAKDTQYF,TGTGCCAGCAGCTTAAAAGGTGCGGGACGGGCGAAAGATACGCAGTATTTT
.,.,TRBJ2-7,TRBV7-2,CASSSTRGYGEQYF,TGTGCCAGCAGCTCCACTCGGGGGTATGGGGAGCAGTACTTC
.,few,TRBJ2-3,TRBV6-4,CASSDTSGGQDTQYF,TGTGCCAGCAGTGACACAAGCGGTGGACAGGATACGCAGTATTTT
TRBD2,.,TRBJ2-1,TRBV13,CASSFAGGPYNEQFF,TGTGCCAGCAGCTTTGCGGGGGGGCCTTATAATGAGCAGTTCTTC
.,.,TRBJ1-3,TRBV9,CASSPRRAGNTIYF,TGTGCCAGCAGCCCACGCCGCGCCGGAAACACCATATATTTT
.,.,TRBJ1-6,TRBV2,CASSELANSPLHF,TGTGCCAGCAGTGAACTGGCTAATTCACCCCTCCACTTT
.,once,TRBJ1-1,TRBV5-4,CASSLDQGGTEAFF,TGTGCCAGCAGCTTGGACCAGGGAGGCACTGAAGCTTTCTTT
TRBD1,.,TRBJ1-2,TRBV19,CASSISWAPGQGQANYGYTF,TGTGCCAGTAGTATAAGTTGGGCGCCAGGACAGGGACAAGCTAACTATGGCTACACCTTC